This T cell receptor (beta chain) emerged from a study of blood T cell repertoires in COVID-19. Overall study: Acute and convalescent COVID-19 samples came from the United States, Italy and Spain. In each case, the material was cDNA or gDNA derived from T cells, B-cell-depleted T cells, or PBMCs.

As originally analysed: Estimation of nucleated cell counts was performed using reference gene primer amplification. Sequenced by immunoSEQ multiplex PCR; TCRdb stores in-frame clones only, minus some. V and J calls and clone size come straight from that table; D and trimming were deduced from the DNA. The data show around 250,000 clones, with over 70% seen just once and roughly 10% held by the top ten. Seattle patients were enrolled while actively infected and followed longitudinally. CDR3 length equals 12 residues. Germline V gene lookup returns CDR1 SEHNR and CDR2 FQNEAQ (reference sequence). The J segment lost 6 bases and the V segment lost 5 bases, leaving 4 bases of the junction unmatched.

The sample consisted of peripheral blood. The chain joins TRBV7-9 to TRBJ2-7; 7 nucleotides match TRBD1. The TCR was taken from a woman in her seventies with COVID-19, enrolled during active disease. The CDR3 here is CASSLRQGEQYF. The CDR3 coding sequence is TGTGCCAGCAGCCTACGACAGGGCGAGCAGTACTTC.